Shown below are 20 T cell receptor beta chains from a single sample sequenced in a study of cytomegalovirus exposure and HLA in healthy donors. The PCR ran on 60 Vbeta and 13 Jbeta primers. Using immunoSEQ multiplex PCR, the repertoire was profiled, and TCRdb retains in-frame clones only, with some absent. The sample yields around 150,000 clones, approximately 61% seen once. The sample taken for sequencing was PBMCs. The origin of the receptors is a human donor in good health.

The sample holds a few counts of this clone. The V and J genes are TRBV11-2 and TRBJ2-7, with 13 bases lining up with TRBD2. Losses at the gene ends were 1 base for V and 3 bases for J; bases not matched to a gene: 6. The CDR3 is made up of 17 amino acids. Germline V gene lookup returns CDR1 SGHAT and CDR2 FQNNGV. The DNA for the CDR3 is TGTGCCAGCAGCTTAGCCGGGACTAGCGGGGCCATCTACGAGCAGTACTTC. This sequence encodes CASSLAGTSGAIYEQYF.

This clone was recorded only once. The V call is TRBV28, the J call TRBJ1-5, with 7 bases fitting TRBD1. V lost 6 bases, J lost 3 bases, and 5 bases stayed unmatched. CDR3 length: 14 residues. The germline V gene has CDR1 MDHEN and CDR2 SYDVKM. The CDR3 sequence: CASRPDRLNQPQHF. CDR3 nucleotides: TGTGCCAGCAGGCCGGACAGGCTCAATCAGCCCCAGCATTTT.

The chain recombines TRBV19 with TRBJ2-1, with a possible D match to TRBD2 (6 bases). Germline CDR1 LNHDA, CDR2 SQIVND (reference sequence). V lost 3 bases to trimming and J lost 8 bases, with 8 bases between them. The CDR3 runs 12 residues. The CDR3 loop reads CASSMEGDEQFF. Here the CDR3 DNA reads TGTGCCAGTAGTATGGAGGGAGATGAGCAGTTCTTC. The complete variable domain, with remaining parts taken from reference TRBV19 and TRBJ2-1, reads DGGITQSPKYLFRKEGQNVTLSCEQNLNHDAMYWYRQDPGQGLRLIYYSQIVNDFQKGDIAEGYSVSREKKESFPLTVTSAQKNPTAFYLCASSMEGDEQFFGPGTRLTVL.

This chain joins TRBV6-5 and TRBJ2-5, with 9 positions matching TRBD1. The germline CDR1 and CDR2 sequences are MNHEY and SVGAGI. The CDR3 extends over 13 amino acids. J gave up 2 bases and V 5 bases, and 0 bases lay outside the gene matches. The CDR3 sequence: CASSGTGQETQYF. CDR3 nucleotide sequence: TGTGCCAGCAGTGGGACAGGGCAAGAGACCCAGTACTTC.

This clone was detected only a few times. The chain combines TRBV29-1 with TRBJ2-1; TRBD1 is a possible D gene (8 bases). Trimming cost V 7 bases and J 0 bases, with 16 bases left between them. CDR3 size: 15 residues. Germline V gene sequence: CDR1 SQVTM, CDR2 ANQGSEA. As DNA, the CDR3 is TGCAGCGCCTGGGAGGGACAGGTCTCCTACAATGAGCAGTTCTTC. Its translation is CSAWEGQVSYNEQFF.

The sample holds a few counts of this clone. V usage is TRBV18 and J usage is TRBJ2-3; a weak D match, TRBD1 (6 bases). V lost 1 base and J lost 7, with 21 bases in between. CDR3 length equals 17 residues. In germline, CDR1 is KGHSH, CDR2 LQKENI. The CDR3 region has the DNA TGTGCCAGCTCACCACAAAACAGGGCGCGTCAAACATATACGCAGTATTTT. Amino acid sequence: CASSPQNRARQTYTQYF.

The chain combines TRBV27 with TRBJ2-7; 8 bases align to TRBD1. CDR1 is MNHEY, CDR2 SMNVEV, per germline (reference sequence). With V trimmed by 7 bases and J by 0 bases, 14 bases remained unmatched. This CDR3 has 17 amino acids. CDR3 DNA sequence: TGTGCCAGCACCCCATTGCCCACGGACAGGGACTCCTACGAGCAGTACTTC. Its protein is CASTPLPTDRDSYEQYF.

This clone was counted once. The rearrangement uses TRBV7-8 and TRBJ2-5; D uncertain. The V end was cut by 3 bases, the J end by 5 bases, with 10 bases between. The CDR3 is made up of 13 amino acids. Germline V gives CDR1 SGHVS, CDR2 FQNEAQ. CDR3 coding DNA: TGTGCCAGCAGCTTCGGAGCCGAGGAGACCCAGTACTTC. Its protein is CASSFGAEETQYF.

The V and J genes are TRBV2 and TRBJ2-1; a possible D gene is TRBD1 (5 bases). V was shortened by 3 bases and J by 4 bases, with 10 bases between the two germline ends. There are 14 residues in the CDR3. The germline V gene encodes CDR1 SNHLY and CDR2 FYNNEI. This CDR3 is CASSERAGYNEQFF. CDR3 in DNA: TGTGCCAGCAGTGAGCGTGCAGGGTACAATGAGCAGTTCTTC. Full variable domain (missing parts from reference TRBV2 and TRBJ2-1): EPEVTQTPSHQVTQMGQEVILRCVPISNHLYFYWYRQILGQKVEFLVSFYNNEISEKSEIFDDQFSVERPDGSNFTLKIRSTKLEDSAMYFCASSERAGYNEQFFGPGTRLTVL.

This sequence joins TRBV6-6 and TRBJ2-5; 9 bases map to TRBD1. The V gene's germline CDR1 is MNHNY and CDR2 SVGAGI (reference sequence). The J segment lost 4 bases and the V segment lost 6 bases, leaving 6 bases of the junction unmatched. The CDR3 loop spans 14 amino acids. The CDR3 here is CASRRGQGGETQYF. Here the CDR3 DNA reads TGTGCCAGCAGGAGGGGACAGGGAGGAGAGACCCAGTACTTC.

This clone was counted a few times. The rearrangement joins TRBV18 to TRBJ1-1; 7 bases map to TRBD1. CDR1 is KGHSH, CDR2 LQKENI, per germline. This CDR3 spans 14 amino acids. The V gene end was trimmed by 5 bases and the J gene end by 3 bases; junction bases not matched to a gene: 6. The CDR3 reads CASSSTGRDTEAFF. The CDR3, as DNA: TGTGCCAGCTCATCGACAGGGAGAGACACTGAAGCTTTCTTT.

The table lists this clone with a few counts. The chain combines TRBV18 with TRBJ1-1; D might be TRBD1 (5 bases). Trimming stripped 3 bases from V and 1 base from J, with 12 bases between. This CDR3 has 15 residues. CDR1 is KGHSH and CDR2 is LQKENI in the germline V gene. Written as DNA, the CDR3 is TGTGCCAGCTCACCGACGGACATAACGAACACTGAAGCTTTCTTT. It yields the protein CASSPTDITNTEAFF.

The J gene is TRBJ2-7, the V gene TRBV28, with 7 nucleotides matching TRBD2. CDR1 is MDHEN, CDR2 SYDVKM, per germline. V was pared by 0 bases and J by 2 bases, with 4 bases of the junction left unmatched. This CDR3 is built from 15 residues. The CDR3 nucleotides read TGTGCCAGCAGTTTATGGGCTAGCGGAGCCTACGAGCAGTACTTC. It encodes CASSLWASGAYEQYF. The full variable domain, with the rest looked up from reference TRBV28 and TRBJ2-7, is DVKVTQSSRYLVKRTGEKVFLECVQDMDHENMFWYRQDPGLGLRLIYFSYDVKMKEKGDIPEGYSVSREKKERFSLILESASTNQTSMYLCASSLWASGAYEQYFGPGTRLTVT.

The chain couples TRBV7-2 to TRBJ1-2; possible D gene TRBD1, 6 bases. Trimming took 5 bases from V and 8 from J, leaving 12 bases between them. This CDR3 region has 12 residues. The V gene's germline CDR1 is SGHTA and CDR2 FQGNSA. CDR3 sequence (DNA): TGTGCCAGCAGCCAATATGACAGGGGCTACACCTTC. Protein: CASSQYDRGYTF.

V gene TRBV5-1 combines with J gene TRBJ2-2; TRBD2 is a possible D gene (6 bases). The CDR3 sequence is 19 residues long. Germline V lookup: CDR1 SGHRS, CDR2 YFSETQ. V was pared by 1 base and J by 0 bases, with 19 bases between. The CDR3 DNA reads TGCGCCAGCAGCTTGTCGGGCGGGCGGGATATCGCGAACACCGGGGAGCTGTTTTTT. It yields the protein CASSLSGGRDIANTGELFF.

The chain has TRBV15 and TRBJ2-1; TRBD2 agrees at 12 bases. V was clipped by 1 base and J by 4 bases; unmatched bases: 11. CDR1 and CDR2 from the germline V gene are LNHNV and YYDKDF (reference sequence). The CDR3 runs to 19 residues. The CDR3 sequence is CATSRGGGLAGGQYNEQFF. The CDR3 DNA follows: TGTGCCACCAGCAGAGGGGGTGGGCTAGCGGGAGGGCAATACAATGAGCAGTTCTTC.

This clone was seen a handful of times. This sequence joins TRBV11-2 and TRBJ2-1; D perhaps matches TRBD2 (6 bases). CDR1 is SGHAT and CDR2 is FQNNGV in the germline V gene. The CDR3 spans 15 residues. Trimming shortened V by 3 bases and J by 3 bases, and 12 bases separated the two germline ends. CDR3 DNA: TGTGCCAGCAGCTTTTCTCGGGAGTACTACAATGAGCAGTTCTTC. Amino acids: CASSFSREYYNEQFF.

The V and J genes are TRBV20-1 and TRBJ1-2; D gene unclear. The V end was cut by 6 bases, the J end by 11 bases, with 7 bases between. The CDR3 is made up of 8 amino acids. Looked up from germline, CDR1 is DFQATT and CDR2 is SNEGSKA (reference sequence). CDR3 region: CSAPEYTF. The CDR3 DNA sequence: TGCAGTGCCCCGGAGTACACCTTC.

This rearrangement joins TRBV28 to TRBJ2-3; D not certain. The CDR3 totals 13 residues. CDR1 and CDR2 (germline): MDHEN, SYDVKM. V dropped 3 bases and J dropped 2 bases, with 6 bases sitting between them. Here the CDR3 DNA reads TGTGCCAGCAGTTTGTTTTACACAGATACGCAGTATTTT. Translating gives CASSLFYTDTQYF.

This clone occurred once. The chain couples TRBV6-6 to TRBJ2-3, with a weak D call TRBD2 (5 bases). The CDR3 contains 15 residues. The V gene's germline CDR1 is MNHNY and CDR2 SVGAGI (reference sequence). The ends were cut back, 8 bases at V and 2 bases at J, with 17 bases in the middle. CDR3 loop: CASLWRTPNTDTQYF. In DNA, the CDR3 is TGTGCCAGCTTGTGGCGGACTCCAAACACAGATACGCAGTATTTT.